The clone carrying this T cell receptor beta chain was counted a single time. Antigen specificity is unknown. The repertoire was sequenced with immunoSEQ multiplex PCR; TCRdb's copy has only in-frame clones and lacks some. The sample has 65,000 to 90,000 clones; roughly 90% are singletons. The sample comes from a study of OX40 agonist ivuxolimab in advanced cancers. Overall study findings and caveats: Among the least clonally expanded were partial responders at 0.1-3.0 mg/kg. Researchers report that CD8+ T cells had, on average, more expanded clones than CD4+.

Trimming at V came to 1 base and at J to 1 base, leaving 3 bases not matched to a gene. The V gene's germline CDR1 is ENHRY and CDR2 SYGVKD. The CDR3 contains 15 residues. The chain links TRBV10-3 to TRBJ2-5; 7 bases align to TRBD1. The sequence came from an adult with an advanced solid tumor such as melanoma, head and neck, liver or kidney cancer. The sequenced sample was CD4+ or CD8+ T cells sorted from blood, obtained in a trial of the OX40 agonist ivuxolimab. The CDR3 loop is CAISELWDSQETQYF. For the CDR3, the DNA is TGTGCCATCAGTGAGTTATGGGACAGCCAAGAGACCCAGTACTTC.